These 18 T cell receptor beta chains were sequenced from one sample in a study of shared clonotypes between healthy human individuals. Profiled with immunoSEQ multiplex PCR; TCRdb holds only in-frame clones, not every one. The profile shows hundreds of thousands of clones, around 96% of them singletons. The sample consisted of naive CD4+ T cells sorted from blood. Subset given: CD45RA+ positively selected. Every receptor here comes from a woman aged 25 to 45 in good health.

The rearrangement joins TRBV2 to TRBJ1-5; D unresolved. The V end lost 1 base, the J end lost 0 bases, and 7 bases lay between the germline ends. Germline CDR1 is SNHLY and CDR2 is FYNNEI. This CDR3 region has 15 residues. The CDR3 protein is CASSEEQYSNQPQHF. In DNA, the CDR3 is TGTGCCAGCAGTGAAGAACAGTATAGCAATCAGCCCCAGCATTTT.

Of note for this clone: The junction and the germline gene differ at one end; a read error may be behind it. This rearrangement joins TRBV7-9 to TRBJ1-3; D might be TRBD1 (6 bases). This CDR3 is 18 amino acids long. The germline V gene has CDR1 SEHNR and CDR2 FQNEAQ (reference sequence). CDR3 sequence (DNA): TGTGCCAGCAGTTTAGGGGACGGGGGACAAAGTTATGGAAACACCATATATTTT. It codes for CASSLGDGGQSYGNTIYF.

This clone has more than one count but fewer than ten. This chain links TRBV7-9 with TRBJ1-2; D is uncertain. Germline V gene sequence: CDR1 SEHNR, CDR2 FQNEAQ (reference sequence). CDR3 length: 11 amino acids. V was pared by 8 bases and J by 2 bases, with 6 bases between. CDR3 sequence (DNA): TGTGCCAGCGGGCACAACTATGGCTACACCTTC. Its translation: CASGHNYGYTF.

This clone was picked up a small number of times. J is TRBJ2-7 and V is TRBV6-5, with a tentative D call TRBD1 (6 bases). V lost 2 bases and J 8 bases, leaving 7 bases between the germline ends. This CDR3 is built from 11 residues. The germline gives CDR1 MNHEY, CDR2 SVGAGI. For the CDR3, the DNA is TGTGCCAGCAGTTACCGGGACAAGCAGTACTTC. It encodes CASSYRDKQYF.

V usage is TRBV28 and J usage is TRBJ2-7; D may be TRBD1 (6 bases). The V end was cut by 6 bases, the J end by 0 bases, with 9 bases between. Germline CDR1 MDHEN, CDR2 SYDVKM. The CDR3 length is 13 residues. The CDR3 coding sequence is TGTGCCAGCAGAAGGGACAACTCCTACGAGCAGTACTTC. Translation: CASRRDNSYEQYF.

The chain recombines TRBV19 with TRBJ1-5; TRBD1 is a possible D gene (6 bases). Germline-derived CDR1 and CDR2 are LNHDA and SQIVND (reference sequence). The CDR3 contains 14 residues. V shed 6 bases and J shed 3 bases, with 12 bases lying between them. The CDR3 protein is CASRGAGLNQPQHF. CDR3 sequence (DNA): TGTGCCAGTAGGGGGGCGGGTCTCAATCAGCCCCAGCATTTT.

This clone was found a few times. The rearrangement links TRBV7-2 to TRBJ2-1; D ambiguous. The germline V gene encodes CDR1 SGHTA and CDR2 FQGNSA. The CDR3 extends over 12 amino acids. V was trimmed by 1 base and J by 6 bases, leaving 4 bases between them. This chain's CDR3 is CASSLEVNEQFF. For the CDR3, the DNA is TGTGCCAGCAGCTTAGAGGTCAATGAGCAGTTCTTC.

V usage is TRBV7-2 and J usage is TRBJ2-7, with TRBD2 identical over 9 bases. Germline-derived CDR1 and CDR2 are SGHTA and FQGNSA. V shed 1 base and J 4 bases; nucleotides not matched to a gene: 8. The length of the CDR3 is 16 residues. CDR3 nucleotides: TGTGCCAGCAGCTTAGAGGGGAGCGGGAGGACGTACGAGCAGTACTTC. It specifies CASSLEGSGRTYEQYF.

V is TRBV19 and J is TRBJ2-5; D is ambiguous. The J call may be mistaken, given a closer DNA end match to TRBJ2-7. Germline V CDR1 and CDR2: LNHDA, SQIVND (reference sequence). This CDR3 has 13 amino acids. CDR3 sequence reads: CASSIDGFYEQYF. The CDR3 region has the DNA TGTGCCAGTAGTATAGATGGCTTCTACGAGCAGTACTTC.

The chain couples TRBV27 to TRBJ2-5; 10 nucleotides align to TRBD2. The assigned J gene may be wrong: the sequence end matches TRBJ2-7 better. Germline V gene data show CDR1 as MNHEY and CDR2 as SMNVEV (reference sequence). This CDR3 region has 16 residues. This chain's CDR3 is CASSLALAGVGDEQYF. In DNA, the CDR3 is TGTGCCAGCAGTTTGGCGCTAGCGGGAGTGGGTGACGAGCAGTACTTC.

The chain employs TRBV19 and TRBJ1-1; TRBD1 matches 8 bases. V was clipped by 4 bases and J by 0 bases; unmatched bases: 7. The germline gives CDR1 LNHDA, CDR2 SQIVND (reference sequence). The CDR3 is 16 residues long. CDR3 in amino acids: CASSTSSTGVNTEAFF. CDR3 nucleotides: TGTGCCAGTAGTACGTCGTCGACAGGGGTGAACACTGAAGCTTTCTTT.

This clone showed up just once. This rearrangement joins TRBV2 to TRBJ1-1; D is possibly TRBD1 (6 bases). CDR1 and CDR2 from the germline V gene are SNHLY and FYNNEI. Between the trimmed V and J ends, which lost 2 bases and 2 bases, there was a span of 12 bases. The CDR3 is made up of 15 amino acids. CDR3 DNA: TGTGCCAGCAGTGAACTCGGAGGGGGAAACACTGAAGCTTTCTTT. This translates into CASSELGGGNTEAFF.

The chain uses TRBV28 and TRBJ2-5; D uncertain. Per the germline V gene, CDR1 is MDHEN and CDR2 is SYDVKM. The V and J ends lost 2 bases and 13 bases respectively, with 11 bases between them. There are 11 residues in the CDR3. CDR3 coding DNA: TGTGCCAGCAGTTTAGGCCTCGGAGTGTACTTC. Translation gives CASSLGLGVYF. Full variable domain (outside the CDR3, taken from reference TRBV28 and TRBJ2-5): DVKVTQSSRYLVKRTGEKVFLECVQDMDHENMFWYRQDPGLGLRLIYFSYDVKMKEKGDIPEGYSVSREKKERFSLILESASTNQTSMYLCASSLGLGVYFGPGTRLLVL.

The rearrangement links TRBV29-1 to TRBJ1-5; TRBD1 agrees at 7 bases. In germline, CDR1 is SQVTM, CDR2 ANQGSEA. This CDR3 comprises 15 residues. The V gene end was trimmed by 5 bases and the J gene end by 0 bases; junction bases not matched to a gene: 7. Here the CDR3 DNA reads TGCAGCGTTTCGTCAGGGGGGGCTAGCAATCAGCCCCAGCATTTT. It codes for CSVSSGGASNQPQHF.

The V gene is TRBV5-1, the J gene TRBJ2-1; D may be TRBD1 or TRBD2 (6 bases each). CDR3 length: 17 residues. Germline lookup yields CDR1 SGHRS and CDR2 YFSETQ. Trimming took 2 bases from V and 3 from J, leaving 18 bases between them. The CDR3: CASSFGRRDNYYNEQFF. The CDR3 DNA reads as TGCGCCAGCAGCTTCGGCAGGAGGGACAATTACTACAATGAGCAGTTCTTC.

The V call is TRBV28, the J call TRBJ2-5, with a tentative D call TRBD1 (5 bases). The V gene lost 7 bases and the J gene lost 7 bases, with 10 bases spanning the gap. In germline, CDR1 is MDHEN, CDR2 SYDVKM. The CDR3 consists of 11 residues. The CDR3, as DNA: TGTGCCAGCACCCAGGGTTTGACCCAGTACTTC. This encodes CASTQGLTQYF.

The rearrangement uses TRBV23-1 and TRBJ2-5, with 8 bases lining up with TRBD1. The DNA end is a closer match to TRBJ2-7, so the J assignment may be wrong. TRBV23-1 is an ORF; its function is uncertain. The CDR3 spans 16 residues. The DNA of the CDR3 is TGCGCCAGCAGTCCCCCACTCTCGGGACAGGCCTACGAGCAGTACTTC. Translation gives CASSPPLSGQAYEQYF.

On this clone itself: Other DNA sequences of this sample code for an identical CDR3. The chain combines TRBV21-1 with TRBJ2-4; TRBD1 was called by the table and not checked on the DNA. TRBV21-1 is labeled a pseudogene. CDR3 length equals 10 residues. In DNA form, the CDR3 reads TGTGCCAGCAGCCGCCCAGGTCAGTACTTC. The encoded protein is CASSRPGQYF.